Below, 12 T cell receptor beta chains from the same sample are listed, as sequenced in a study of blood T cell repertoires in COVID-19. Sequenced by immunoSEQ multiplex PCR; TCRdb stores in-frame clones only, minus some. The sample records some 150,000 clones, about 90% being singletons. The sequenced material came from peripheral blood. These receptors came from a man aged 50 or older with acute or convalescent COVID-19.

The chain couples TRBV11-2 to TRBJ1-2, with 7 bases matching TRBD1. CDR1 is SGHAT and CDR2 is FQNNGV in the germline V gene. The CDR3 has 14 residues. The trim removed 6 bases at V and 7 bases at J, leaving 11 bases unmatched. The CDR3 spells CASRNTGTVAGYTF. DNA for the CDR3: TGTGCCAGCAGAAATACCGGGACAGTAGCTGGCTACACCTTC.

This rearrangement joins TRBV2 to TRBJ2-7, with 7 positions matching TRBD1. The length of the CDR3 is 13 residues. J gave up 2 bases and V 9 bases, and 7 bases lay outside the gene matches. Germline CDR1 is SNHLY and CDR2 is FYNNEI. DNA of the CDR3: TGTGCCAGTGGACAGGATCTTCCCTACGAGCAGTACTTC. Translating it yields CASGQDLPYEQYF.

V is TRBV2 and J is TRBJ1-6; 9 bases are a match to TRBD1. J gave up 7 bases and V 6 bases, and 4 bases lay outside the gene matches. The CDR3 totals 14 residues. Germline V gene lookup returns CDR1 SNHLY and CDR2 FYNNEI. The CDR3 nucleotides are TGTGCCAGCAGCAGGGACAGGGAGAATTCACCCCTCCACTTT. Encoded protein: CASSRDRENSPLHF. Drawing the rest from reference TRBV2 and TRBJ1-6, the complete variable domain is EPEVTQTPSHQVTQMGQEVILRCVPISNHLYFYWYRQILGQKVEFLVSFYNNEISEKSEIFDDQFSVERPDGSNFTLKIRSTKLEDSAMYFCASSRDRENSPLHFGNGTRLTVT.

The chain has TRBV18 and TRBJ2-7; D possibly corresponds to TRBD2 (6 bases). Trimming cost V 4 bases and J 2 bases, with 9 bases left between them. The CDR3 consists of 13 residues. Germline loops: CDR1 KGHSH, CDR2 LQKENI. CDR3 sequence reads: CASSRDSTYEQYV. CDR3 nucleotide sequence: TGTGCCAGCTCACGGGACTCCACCTACGAGCAGTACGTC.

This rearrangement joins TRBV18 to TRBJ1-3; 7 nucleotides match TRBD1. After removal of 1 base from V and 1 base from J, the junction contained 1 base not matched to a gene. Per germline, CDR1 KGHSH and CDR2 LQKENI. CDR3 size: 15 residues. CDR3 sequence reads: CASSPQGQSGNTIYF. The DNA of the CDR3 is TGTGCCAGCTCACCACAGGGACAGTCTGGAAACACCATATATTTT.

The chain carries TRBV5-1 and TRBJ2-7; 10 bases align to TRBD1. There are 14 residues in the CDR3. Germline-derived CDR1 and CDR2 are SGHRS and YFSETQ. J lost 4 bases, V lost 4 bases, and 5 bases had no gene match. The CDR3 spells CASSTGQGVYEQYF. For the CDR3, the DNA is TGCGCCAGCAGCACCGGACAGGGGGTGTACGAGCAGTACTTC.

The gene calls are TRBV28 and TRBJ1-5; a possible D gene is TRBD1 (5 bases). The CDR3 extends over 14 amino acids. V lost 1 base, J lost 4 bases, and 8 bases lay in between. The germline V gene has CDR1 MDHEN and CDR2 SYDVKM. As DNA, the CDR3 is TGTGCCAGCAGTTTATTAGGGACTAATCAGCCCCAGCATTTT. Amino acids: CASSLLGTNQPQHF.

This sequence joins TRBV7-3 and TRBJ2-3, with TRBD2 identical over 7 bases. CDR1 and CDR2 (germline): SGHTA, FQGTGA. This CDR3 contains 15 residues. With V trimmed by 2 bases and J by 1 base, 3 bases remained unmatched. The CDR3 reads CASSLQGGGTDTQYF. As DNA, the CDR3 is TGTGCCAGCAGCTTACAGGGAGGGGGCACAGATACGCAGTATTTT.

The chain carries TRBV2 and TRBJ1-2; D gene ambiguous. The CDR3 contains 12 residues. V shed 6 bases and J shed 2 bases, with 7 bases lying between them. Germline CDR1 and CDR2: SNHLY and FYNNEI. The CDR3 reads CASSTANYGYTF. The CDR3 bases are TGTGCCAGCAGCACAGCCAACTATGGCTACACCTTC.

The CDR3 nucleotides are TGCAGTGCTAGTTATCCGGGACAGGGGGTTCTTGGCTACACCTTC. The encoded protein is CSASYPGQGVLGYTF. The chain couples TRBV20-1 to TRBJ1-2; 11 bases match TRBD1. CDR1 and CDR2 (germline): DFQATT, SNEGSKA (reference sequence). Losses at the gene ends were 3 bases for V and 7 bases for J; bases not matched to a gene: 10. This CDR3 has 15 residues.

The CDR3 DNA reads TGTGCCAGCTCACGACAGGGAAAGGCCAAAAACATTCAGTACTTC. Translating it yields CASSRQGKAKNIQYF. This chain joins TRBV18 and TRBJ2-4; TRBD1 agrees at 7 bases. The germline CDR1 and CDR2 sequences are KGHSH and LQKENI. Germline trimming cut 4 bases from V and 1 base from J; bases unmatched to any gene: 4. The CDR3 is 15 amino acids.

The chain combines TRBV28 with TRBJ2-7, with TRBD2 as a possible D gene (5 bases). Germline assignment: CDR1 MDHEN and CDR2 SYDVKM. V was shortened by 6 bases and J by 2 bases, with 11 bases between the two germline ends. The CDR3 has 13 residues. CDR3 loop: CASREVITYEQYF. Here the CDR3 DNA reads TGTGCCAGCAGGGAGGTCATCACCTACGAGCAGTACTTC.